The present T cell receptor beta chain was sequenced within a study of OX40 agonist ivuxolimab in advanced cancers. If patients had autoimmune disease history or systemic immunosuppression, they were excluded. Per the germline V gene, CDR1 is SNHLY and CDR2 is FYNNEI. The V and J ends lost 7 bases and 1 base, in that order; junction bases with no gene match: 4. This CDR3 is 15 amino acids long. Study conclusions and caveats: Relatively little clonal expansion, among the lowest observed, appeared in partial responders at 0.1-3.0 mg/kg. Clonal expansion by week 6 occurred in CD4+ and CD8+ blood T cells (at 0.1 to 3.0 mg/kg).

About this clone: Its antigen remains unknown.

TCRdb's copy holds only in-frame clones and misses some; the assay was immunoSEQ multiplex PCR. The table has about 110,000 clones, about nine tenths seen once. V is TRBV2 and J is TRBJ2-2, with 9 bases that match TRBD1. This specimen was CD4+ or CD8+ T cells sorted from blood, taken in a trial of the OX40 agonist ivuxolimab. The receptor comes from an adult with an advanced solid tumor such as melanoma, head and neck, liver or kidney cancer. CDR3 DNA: TGTGCCAGCAATACGGGACAGGGGAACACCGGGGAGCTGTTTTTT. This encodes CASNTGQGNTGELFF.